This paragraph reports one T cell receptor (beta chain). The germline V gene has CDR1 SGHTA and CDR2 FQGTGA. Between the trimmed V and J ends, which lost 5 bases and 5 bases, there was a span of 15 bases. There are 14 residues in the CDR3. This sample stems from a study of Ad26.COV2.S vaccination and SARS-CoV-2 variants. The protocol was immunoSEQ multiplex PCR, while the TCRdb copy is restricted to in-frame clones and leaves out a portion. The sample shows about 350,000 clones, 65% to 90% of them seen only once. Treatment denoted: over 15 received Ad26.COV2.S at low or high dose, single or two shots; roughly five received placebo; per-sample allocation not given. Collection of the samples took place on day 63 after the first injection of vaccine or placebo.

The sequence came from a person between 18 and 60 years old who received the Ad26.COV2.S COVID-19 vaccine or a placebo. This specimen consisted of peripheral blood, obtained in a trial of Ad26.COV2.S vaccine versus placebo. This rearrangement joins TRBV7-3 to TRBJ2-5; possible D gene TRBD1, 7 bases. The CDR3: CASSQTGRLETQYF. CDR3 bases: TGTGCCAGCAGCCAGACAGGGAGGTTGGAGACCCAGTACTTC.